The T cell receptor (beta chain) described here comes from a study of STAT3 mutations in large granular lymphocyte leukemia. For the study at large: Roughly half of the longitudinally sequenced T-LGLL patients carried detectable canonical activating STAT3 mutations.

Germline CDR1 KGHSH, CDR2 LQKENI. There are 15 residues in the CDR3. Unmatched junction bases numbered 8, after V lost 2 bases and J lost 7 bases. The study's findings and limits: Every T-LGLL patient had at least one immunodominant TCRbeta clonotype. Sampling intervals varied between patients and samples. All newly emerging clones after therapy were STAT3 wild type.

Average productive template count per sample was around 43,000. Using immunoSEQ multiplex PCR, the repertoire was profiled, and TCRdb retains in-frame clones only, with some absent. The table has over 8,000 clones, 70% to 90% seen once; the top ten hold around 27%. This clone was picked up one time. No antigen is known for it. The sequencing sample was made of peripheral blood mononuclear cells. This sequence originates from a man in his sixties with T-cell large granular lymphocyte leukemia. Some clones in this sample may be carry-over from other donors' samples. The chain recombines TRBV18 with TRBJ1-5; 7 nucleotides line up with TRBD1. CDR3: CASSPNRQGSQPQHF. The CDR3 bases are TGTGCCAGCTCACCAAACCGACAGGGAAGCCAGCCCCAGCATTTT.